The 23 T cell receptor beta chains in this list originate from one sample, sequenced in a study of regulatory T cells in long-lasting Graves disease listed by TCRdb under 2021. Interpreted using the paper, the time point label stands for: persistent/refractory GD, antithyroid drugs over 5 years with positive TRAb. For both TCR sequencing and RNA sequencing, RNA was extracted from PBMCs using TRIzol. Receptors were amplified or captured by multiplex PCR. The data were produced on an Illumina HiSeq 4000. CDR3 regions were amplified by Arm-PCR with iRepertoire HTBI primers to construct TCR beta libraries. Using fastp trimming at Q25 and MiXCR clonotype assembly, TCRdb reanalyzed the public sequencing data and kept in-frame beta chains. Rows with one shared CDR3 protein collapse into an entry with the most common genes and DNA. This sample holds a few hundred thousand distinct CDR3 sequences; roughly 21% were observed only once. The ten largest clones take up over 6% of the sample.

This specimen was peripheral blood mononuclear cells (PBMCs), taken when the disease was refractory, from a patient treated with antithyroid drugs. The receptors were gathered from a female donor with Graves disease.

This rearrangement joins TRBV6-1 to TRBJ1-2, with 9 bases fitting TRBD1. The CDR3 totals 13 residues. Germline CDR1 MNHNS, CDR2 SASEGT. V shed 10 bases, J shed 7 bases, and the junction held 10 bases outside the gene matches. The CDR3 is CATWTGVSSGYTF. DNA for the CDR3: TGTGCCACCTGGACAGGGGTCTCCAGTGGCTACACCTTC.

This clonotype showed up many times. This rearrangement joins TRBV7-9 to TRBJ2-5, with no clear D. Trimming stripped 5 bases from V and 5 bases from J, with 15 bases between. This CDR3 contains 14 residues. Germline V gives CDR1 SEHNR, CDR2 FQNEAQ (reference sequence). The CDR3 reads CASSPPQREETQYF. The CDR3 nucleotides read TGTGCCAGCAGCCCGCCCCAGAGAGAGGAGACCCAGTACTTC.

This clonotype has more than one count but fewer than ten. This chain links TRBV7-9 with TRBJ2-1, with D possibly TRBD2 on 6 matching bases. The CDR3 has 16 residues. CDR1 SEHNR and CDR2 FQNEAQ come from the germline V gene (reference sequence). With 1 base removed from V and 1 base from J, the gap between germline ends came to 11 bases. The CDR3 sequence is CASSLVGGRSYNEQFF. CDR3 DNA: TGTGCCAGCAGCTTAGTTGGGGGGAGGTCCTACAATGAGCAGTTCTTC.

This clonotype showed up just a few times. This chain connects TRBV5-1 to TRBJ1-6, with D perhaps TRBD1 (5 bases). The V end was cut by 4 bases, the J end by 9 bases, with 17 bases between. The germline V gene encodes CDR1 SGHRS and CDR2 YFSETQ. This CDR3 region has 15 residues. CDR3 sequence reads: CASSPGTGGGSPLHF. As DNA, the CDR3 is TGCGCCAGCAGCCCCGGGACCGGTGGAGGTTCACCCCTCCACTTT.

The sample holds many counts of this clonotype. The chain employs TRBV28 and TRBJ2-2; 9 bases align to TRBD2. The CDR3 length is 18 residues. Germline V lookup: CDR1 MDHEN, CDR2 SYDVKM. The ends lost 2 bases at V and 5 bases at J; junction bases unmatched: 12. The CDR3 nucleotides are TGTGCCAGCAGTTTACCCAGCGGGGGGACTATTCTTACCGGGGAGCTGTTTTTT. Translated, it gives CASSLPSGGTILTGELFF.

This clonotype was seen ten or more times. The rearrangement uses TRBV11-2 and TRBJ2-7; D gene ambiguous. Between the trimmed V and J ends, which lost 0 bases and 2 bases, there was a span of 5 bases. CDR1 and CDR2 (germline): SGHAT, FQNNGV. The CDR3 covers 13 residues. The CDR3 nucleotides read TGTGCCAGCAGCTTAGATGGGGCCTACGAGCAGTACTTC. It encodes CASSLDGAYEQYF.

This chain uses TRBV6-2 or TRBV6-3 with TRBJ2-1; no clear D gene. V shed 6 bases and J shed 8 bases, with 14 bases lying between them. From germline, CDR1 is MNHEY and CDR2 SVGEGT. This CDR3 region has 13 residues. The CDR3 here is CASRRNVGYEQFF. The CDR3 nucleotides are TGTGCCAGCAGGCGGAATGTAGGGTATGAGCAGTTCTTC.

CDR3 loop: CAWSPGTNENIQYF. CDR3 nucleotides: TGTGCCTGGAGTCCGGGGACAAACGAGAACATTCAGTACTTC. J is TRBJ2-4 and V is TRBV30, with a possible D match to TRBD1 (6 bases). V was pared by 2 bases and J by 7 bases, with 15 bases between. The CDR3 runs 14 residues. Germline CDR1 reads GTSNPN; CDR2 reads SVGIG (reference sequence). Drawing the rest from reference TRBV30 and TRBJ2-4, the complete variable domain is SQTIHQWPATLVQPVGSPLSLECTVEGTSNPNLYWYRQAAGRGLQLLFYSVGIGQISSEVPQNLSASRPQDRQFILSSKKLLLSDSGFYLCAWSPGTNENIQYFGAGTRLSVL.

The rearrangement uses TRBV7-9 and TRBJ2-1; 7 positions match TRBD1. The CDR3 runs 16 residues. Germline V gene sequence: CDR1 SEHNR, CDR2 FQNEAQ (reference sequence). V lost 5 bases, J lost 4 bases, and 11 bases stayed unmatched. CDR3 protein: CASSGFGDRKYNEQFF. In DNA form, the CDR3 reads TGTGCCAGCAGCGGATTCGGGGACAGAAAATACAATGAGCAGTTCTTC. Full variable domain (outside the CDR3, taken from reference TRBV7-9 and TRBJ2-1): DTGVSQNPRHKITKRGQNVTFRCDPISEHNRLYWYRQTLGQGPEFLTYFQNEAQLEKSRLLSDRFSAERPKGSFSTLEIQRTEQGDSAMYLCASSGFGDRKYNEQFFGPGTRLTVL.

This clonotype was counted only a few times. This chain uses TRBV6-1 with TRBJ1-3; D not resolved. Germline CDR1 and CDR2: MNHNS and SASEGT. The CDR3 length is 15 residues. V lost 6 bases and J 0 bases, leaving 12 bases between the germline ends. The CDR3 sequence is CASSLTQISGNTIYF. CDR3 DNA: TGTGCCAGCAGCCTTACACAAATCTCTGGAAACACCATATATTTT.

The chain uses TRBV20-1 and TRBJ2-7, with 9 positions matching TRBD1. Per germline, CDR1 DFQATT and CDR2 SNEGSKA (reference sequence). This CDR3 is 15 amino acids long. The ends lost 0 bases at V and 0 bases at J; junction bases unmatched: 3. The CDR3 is CSARDGTGLSYEQYF. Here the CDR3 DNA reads TGCAGTGCTAGAGATGGGACAGGGCTCTCCTACGAGCAGTACTTC.

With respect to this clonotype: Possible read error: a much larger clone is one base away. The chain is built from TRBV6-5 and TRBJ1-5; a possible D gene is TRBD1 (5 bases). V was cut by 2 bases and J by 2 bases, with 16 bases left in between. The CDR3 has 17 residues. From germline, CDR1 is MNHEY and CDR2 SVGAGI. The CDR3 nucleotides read TGTGCCAGCAGTTACGGGTTCAGGGAGAACGGCAATCAGCCCCAGCATTTT. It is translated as CASSYGFRENGNQPQHF.

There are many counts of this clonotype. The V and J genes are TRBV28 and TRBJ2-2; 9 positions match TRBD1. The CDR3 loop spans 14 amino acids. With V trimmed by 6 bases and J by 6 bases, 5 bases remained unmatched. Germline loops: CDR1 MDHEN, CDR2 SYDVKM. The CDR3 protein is CASRGQGGPGELFF. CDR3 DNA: TGTGCCAGCAGGGGACAGGGTGGTCCCGGGGAGCTGTTTTTT.

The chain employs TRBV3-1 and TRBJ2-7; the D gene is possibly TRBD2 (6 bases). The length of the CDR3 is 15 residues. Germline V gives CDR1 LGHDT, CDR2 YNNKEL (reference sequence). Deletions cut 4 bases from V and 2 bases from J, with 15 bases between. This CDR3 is CASSLGRQGPYEQYF. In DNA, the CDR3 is TGTGCCAGCAGCCTAGGGAGGCAAGGACCCTACGAGCAGTACTTC.

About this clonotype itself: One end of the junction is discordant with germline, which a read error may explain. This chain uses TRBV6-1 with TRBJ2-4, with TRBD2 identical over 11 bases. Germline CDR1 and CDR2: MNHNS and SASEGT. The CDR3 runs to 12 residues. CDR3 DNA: TGTGCCACCCGGACTAGCGGGTACTTCGGCTCCTTC. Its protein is CATRTSGYFGSF.

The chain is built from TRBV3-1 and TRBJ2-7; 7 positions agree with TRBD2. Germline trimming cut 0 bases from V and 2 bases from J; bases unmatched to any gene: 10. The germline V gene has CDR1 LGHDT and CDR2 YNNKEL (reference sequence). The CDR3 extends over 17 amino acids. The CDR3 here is CASSQDLLGGGAYEQYF. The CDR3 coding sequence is TGTGCCAGCAGCCAAGACCTTCTCGGGGGAGGGGCCTACGAGCAGTACTTC.

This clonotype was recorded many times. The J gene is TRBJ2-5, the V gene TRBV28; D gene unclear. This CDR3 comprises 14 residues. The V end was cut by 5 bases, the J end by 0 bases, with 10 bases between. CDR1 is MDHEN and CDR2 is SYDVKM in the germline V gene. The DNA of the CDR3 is TGTGCCAGCAGTATACCGGGCTACCAAGAGACCCAGTACTTC. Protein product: CASSIPGYQETQYF. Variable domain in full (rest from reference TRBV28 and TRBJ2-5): DVKVTQSSRYLVKRTGEKVFLECVQDMDHENMFWYRQDPGLGLRLIYFSYDVKMKEKGDIPEGYSVSREKKERFSLILESASTNQTSMYLCASSIPGYQETQYFGPGTRLLVL.

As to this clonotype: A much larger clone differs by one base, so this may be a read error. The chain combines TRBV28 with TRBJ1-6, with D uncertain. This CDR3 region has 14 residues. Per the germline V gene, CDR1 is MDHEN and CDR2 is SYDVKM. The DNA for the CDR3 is TGTGCCGGCAGTTTAGGGCCAGACTATTCACCCCTCCACTTT. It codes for CAGSLGPDYSPLHF. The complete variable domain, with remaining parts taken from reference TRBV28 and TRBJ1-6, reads DVKVTQSSRYLVKRTGEKVFLECVQDMDHENMFWYRQDPGLGLRLIYFSYDVKMKEKGDIPEGYSVSREKKERFSLILESASTNQTSMYLCAGSLGPDYSPLHFGNGTRLTVT.

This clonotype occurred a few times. The CDR3 spells CASSLQGGGELFF. CDR3 DNA: TGTGCCAGCAGCTTACAGGGTGGCGGGGAGCTGTTTTTT. V gene TRBV7-2 combines with J gene TRBJ2-2, with a possible D match to TRBD1 (5 bases). V shed 2 bases and J shed 7 bases, with 8 bases lying between them. The germline V gene has CDR1 SGHTA and CDR2 FQGNSA. This CDR3 is 13 amino acids long.

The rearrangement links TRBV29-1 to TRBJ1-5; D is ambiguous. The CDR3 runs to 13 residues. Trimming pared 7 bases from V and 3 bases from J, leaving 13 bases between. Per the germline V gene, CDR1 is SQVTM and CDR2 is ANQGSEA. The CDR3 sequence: CSASDGDNQPQHF. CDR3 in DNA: TGCAGCGCCTCAGACGGGGACAATCAGCCCCAGCATTTT.

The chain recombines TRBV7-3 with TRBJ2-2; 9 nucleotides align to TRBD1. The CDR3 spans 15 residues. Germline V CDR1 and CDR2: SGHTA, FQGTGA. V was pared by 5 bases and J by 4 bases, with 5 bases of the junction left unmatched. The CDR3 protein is CASSPGDRVTGELFF. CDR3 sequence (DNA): TGTGCCAGCAGCCCGGGGGACAGGGTCACCGGGGAGCTGTTTTTT.

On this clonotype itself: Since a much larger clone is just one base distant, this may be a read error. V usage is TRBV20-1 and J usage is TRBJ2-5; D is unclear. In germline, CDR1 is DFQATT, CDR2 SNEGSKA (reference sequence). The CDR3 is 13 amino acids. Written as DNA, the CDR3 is TGCAGTGCTAGAGATTGGATTCAAGGGACCCAGTACTTC. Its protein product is CSARDWIQGTQYF.

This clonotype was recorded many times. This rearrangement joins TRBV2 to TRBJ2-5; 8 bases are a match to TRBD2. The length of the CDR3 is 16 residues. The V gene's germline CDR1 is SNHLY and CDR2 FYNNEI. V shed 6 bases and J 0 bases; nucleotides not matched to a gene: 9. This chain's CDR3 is CASSAFGGGNQETQYF. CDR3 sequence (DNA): TGTGCCAGCAGCGCCTTTGGCGGGGGGAACCAAGAGACCCAGTACTTC.